This T cell receptor (beta chain) derives from a study of cytomegalovirus exposure and HLA in healthy donors. Study in general: Assignment to the Caucasian-associated ancestry cluster applied to less than 85% of the approximately 400 genotyped donors. General observations from the study: The authors later linked a missense DCLRE1C variant to TCR beta V- and J-gene trimming.

This clone was observed a few times. Its antigen is as yet unknown. A multiplex PCR was run with 60 Vbeta primers and 13 Jbeta primers. This table comes from immunoSEQ multiplex PCR, and its TCRdb copy is limited to in-frame clones, with some not included. The table has 100,000 to 150,000 clones, 80% to 90% seen once; the top ten hold 5.5% to 7.5%. The germline V gene encodes CDR1 MNHEY and CDR2 SMNVEV (reference sequence). The CDR3 runs 14 residues. With 5 bases clipped from V and 3 bases from J, the junction kept 7 bases outside the gene matches. The specimen was PBMCs. The chain links TRBV27 to TRBJ2-7; 7 positions agree with TRBD2. The clonotype comes from a woman aged 40-49 years in good health and CMV-seropositive. CDR3 amino acids: CASSLADHFYEQYF. CDR3 coding DNA: TGTGCCAGCAGTCTAGCGGATCACTTCTACGAGCAGTACTTC.